Sequencing of this T cell receptor beta chain was carried out in a study of OX40 agonist ivuxolimab in advanced cancers. Study-level findings and limits: The average count of expanded clones was higher among CD8+ T cells than among CD4+.

This clone has just one count. No antigen is known for it. The junction and the germline gene differ at one end; a read error may be behind it. Sequenced by immunoSEQ multiplex PCR; TCRdb stores in-frame clones only, minus some. The table lists about 70,000 clones, roughly 81% of them singletons. Blood specimens came from baseline, cycle 4 day 1, and cycle 7 day 1. Germline lookup yields CDR1 SSHAT and CDR2 FNYEAQ (reference sequence). This CDR3 comprises 15 residues. This TCR was sampled from an adult with an advanced solid tumor such as melanoma, head and neck, liver or kidney cancer. Specimen: CD4+ or CD8+ T cells sorted from blood, collected in a trial of the OX40 agonist ivuxolimab. V and J are TRBV7-7 and TRBJ2-3, with D tentatively TRBD2 (6 bases). CDR3 DNA sequence: TGTGCTAGCAGCTTAGGCGGAGGGGGCACAGATACGCAGTATTTT. Translating gives CASSLGGGGTDTQYF.